This TCR beta chain was recorded in a study of cytomegalovirus exposure and HLA in healthy donors. Overall study results and limits: A link between a missense DCLRE1C variant and TCR beta V- and J-gene trimming emerged from a later analysis.

The germline V gene has CDR1 ENHRY and CDR2 SYGVKD. Trimming cost V 2 bases and J 0 bases, with 8 bases left between them. CDR3 length: 16 amino acids. Vbeta (60) and Jbeta (13) primers were used in the PCR. Per the original data handling: The count from a later analysis was 79 million or so unique TCR beta chains, some 10 million of them shared. Generated by immunoSEQ multiplex PCR, the TCRdb table keeps only in-frame clones and is missing some. The V and J calls and the clone size are those of that table, but D and trimming were determined from the DNA. The sample has 90,000 to 100,000 clones; 65% to 80% are singletons. Note on this clone: Its antigen is not identified.

The TCR comes from a man between 60 and 75 years old in good health and CMV-seropositive. The genes are TRBV10-3 and TRBJ2-6; D call uncertain. Sequencing was performed on PBMCs. The CDR3 bases are TGTGCCATCAGTGAGGGTCGGTTCTCTGGGGCCAACGTCCTGACTTTC. It specifies CAISEGRFSGANVLTF.